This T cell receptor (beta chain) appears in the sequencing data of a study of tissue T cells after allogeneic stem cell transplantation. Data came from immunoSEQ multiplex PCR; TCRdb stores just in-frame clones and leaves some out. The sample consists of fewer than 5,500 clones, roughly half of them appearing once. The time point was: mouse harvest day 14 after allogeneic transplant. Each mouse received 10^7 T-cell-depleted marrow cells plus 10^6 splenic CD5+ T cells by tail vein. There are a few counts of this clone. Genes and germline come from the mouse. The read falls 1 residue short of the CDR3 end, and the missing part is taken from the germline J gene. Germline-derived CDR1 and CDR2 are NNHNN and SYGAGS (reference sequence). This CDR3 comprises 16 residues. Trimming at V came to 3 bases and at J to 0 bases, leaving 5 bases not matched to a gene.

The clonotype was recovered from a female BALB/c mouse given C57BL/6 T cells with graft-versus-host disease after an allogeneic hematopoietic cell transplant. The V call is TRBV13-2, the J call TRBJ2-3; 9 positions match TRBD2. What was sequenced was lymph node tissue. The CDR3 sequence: CASGGTGATSAETLYF. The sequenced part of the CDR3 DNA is TGTGCCAGCGGTGGGACTGGGGCCACTAGTGCAGAAACGCTGTAT.